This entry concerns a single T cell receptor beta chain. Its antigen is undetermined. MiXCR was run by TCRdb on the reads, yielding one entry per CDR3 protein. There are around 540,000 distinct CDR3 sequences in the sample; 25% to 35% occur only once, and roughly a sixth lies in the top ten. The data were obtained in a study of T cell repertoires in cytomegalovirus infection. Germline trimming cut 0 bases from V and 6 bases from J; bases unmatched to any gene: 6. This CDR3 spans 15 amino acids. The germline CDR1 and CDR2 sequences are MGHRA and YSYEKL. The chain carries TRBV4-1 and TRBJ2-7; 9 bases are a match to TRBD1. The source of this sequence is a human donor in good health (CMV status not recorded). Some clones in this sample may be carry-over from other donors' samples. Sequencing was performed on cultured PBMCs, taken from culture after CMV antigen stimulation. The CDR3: CASSQEWDRAREQYF. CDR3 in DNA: TGCGCCAGCAGCCAAGAATGGGACAGGGCACGCGAGCAGTACTTC.